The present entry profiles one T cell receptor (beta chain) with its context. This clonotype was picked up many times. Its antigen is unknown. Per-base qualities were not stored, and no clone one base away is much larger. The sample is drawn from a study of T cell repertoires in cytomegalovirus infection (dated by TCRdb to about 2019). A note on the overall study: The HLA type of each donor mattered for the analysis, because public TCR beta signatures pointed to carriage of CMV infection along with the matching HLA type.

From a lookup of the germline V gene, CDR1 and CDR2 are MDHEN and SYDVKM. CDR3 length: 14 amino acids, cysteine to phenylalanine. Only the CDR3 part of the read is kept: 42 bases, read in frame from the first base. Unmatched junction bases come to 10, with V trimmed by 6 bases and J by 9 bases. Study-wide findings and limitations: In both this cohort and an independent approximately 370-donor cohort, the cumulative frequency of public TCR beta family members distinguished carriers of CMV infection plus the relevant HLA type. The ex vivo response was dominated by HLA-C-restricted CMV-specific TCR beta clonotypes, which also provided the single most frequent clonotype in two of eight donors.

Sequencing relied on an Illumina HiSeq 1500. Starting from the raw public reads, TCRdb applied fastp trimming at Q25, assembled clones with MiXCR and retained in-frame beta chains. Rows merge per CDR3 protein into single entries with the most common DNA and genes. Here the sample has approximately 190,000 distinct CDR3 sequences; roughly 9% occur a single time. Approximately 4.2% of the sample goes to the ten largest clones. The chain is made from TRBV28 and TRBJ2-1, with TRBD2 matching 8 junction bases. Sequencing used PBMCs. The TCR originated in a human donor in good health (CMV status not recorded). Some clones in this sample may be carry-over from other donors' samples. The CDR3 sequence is CASRIAGPKGEQFF. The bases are TGTGCCAGCAGGATAGCGGGACCGAAGGGTGAGCAGTTCTTC.